This T cell receptor beta chain was observed in a study of regulatory T cells in long-lasting Graves disease. At the level of the study: Antithyroid drug exposure in newly diagnosed Graves' patients had lasted under 3 months.

Time point indicated: newly diagnosed GD, antithyroid drugs for less than 3 months. With RNA extracted from PBMCs as input, the TCR library was made. By American Thyroid Association guidelines, Graves' disease was diagnosed in the cohort. With iRepertoire HTBI primers and Arm-PCR of CDR3 regions, TCR beta libraries were built. TCRdb analysed the multiplex PCR reads with MiXCR anew, one entry per CDR3 protein. The sample consists of about 620,000 distinct CDR3 sequences, roughly 15% of them appearing once. Trimming left V 0 bases short and J 3 bases short, with 9 bases between. Germline loops: CDR1 MNHNS, CDR2 SASEGT. This CDR3 has 15 residues. At least ten counts were recorded for this clonotype. The same data also contributed to another study, on T cells in Graves' hyperthyroidism and ophthalmopathy. As that study records: The TCR CDR3 first-round RT-PCR relied on the HTBI primer set. Most clonotypes expanded in the thyroid (above 0.001) were also present in blood.

This clonotype was sampled from a woman younger than 45 with Graves disease. The sample consisted of peripheral blood mononuclear cells (PBMCs), taken at new diagnosis, from a patient treated with antithyroid drugs. The rearrangement links TRBV6-1 to TRBJ1-5; D may be TRBD1 (5 bases). CDR3 nucleotides: TGTGCCAGCAGTGAAGCGGGGGGGACCAATCAGCCCCAGCATTTT. It codes for CASSEAGGTNQPQHF.